A selection of T cell receptor beta chains follows, all from one sample in a study of blood T cell repertoires in COVID-19. Sequencing used immunoSEQ multiplex PCR; TCRdb keeps in-frame clones, though not all of them. The repertoire holds about 340,000 clones, approximately 87% seen once, with roughly 6.3% in the top ten. Sequences were obtained from peripheral blood. The receptors were sampled from a woman between 45 and 65 years old with COVID-19, enrolled during active disease. The CDR3 runs from the conserved cysteine through the conserved F or W. D genes are given only for firm matches. Size is stated for part of the rows, as once, few or many counts, or as a class when the clone is expanded.

V	D	J	size	CDR3	DNA
TRBV30	TRBD1	TRBJ1-4	-	CAWSVTRTGGWTTNEKLFF	TGTGCCTGGAGTGTAACCCGAACAGGGGGCTGGACAACTAATGAAAAACTGTTTTTT
TRBV9	TRBD1	TRBJ1-2	-	CASSARTSGGSYGYTF	TGTGCCAGCAGCGCCCGAACCTCAGGGGGCAGCTATGGCTACACCTTC
TRBV14	-	TRBJ2-5	-	CASSQPGMVQTQYF	TGTGCCAGCAGCCAACCCGGGATGGTTCAGACCCAGTACTTC
TRBV19	TRBD2	TRBJ2-1	-	CASSSGRVHNEQFF	TGTGCCAGTAGTAGCGGGAGAGTTCACAATGAGCAGTTCTTC
TRBV7-8	-	TRBJ1-2	-	CASSDEGGYTF	TGTGCCAGCAGCGACGAGGGTGGCTACACCTTC
TRBV11-2	TRBD1	TRBJ2-1	-	CASSFAGTDYYNEQFF	TGTGCCAGCAGCTTTGCCGGGACAGATTACTACAATGAGCAGTTCTTC
TRBV7-9	-	TRBJ1-2	-	CASSTYHLRESNDYGYTF	TGTGCCAGCAGCACCTATCACCTCCGGGAATCCAACGACTATGGCTACACCTTC
TRBV6-1	-	TRBJ1-6	-	CASSEAWTVLNSPLHF	TGTGCCAGCAGTGAAGCTTGGACAGTACTTAATTCACCCCTCCACTTT
TRBV24-1	TRBD1	TRBJ2-2	-	CATSEGDRLTGELFF	TGTGCCACCAGTGAAGGGGACAGGCTAACCGGGGAGCTGTTTTTT
TRBV5-1	TRBD2	TRBJ2-1	-	CASSLEGPGTSSVRNEQFF	TGCGCCAGCAGCTTGGAGGGTCCCGGGACTAGCTCGGTACGCAATGAGCAGTTCTTC
TRBV6-6	TRBD1	TRBJ1-5	-	CASSSGTVSNQPQHF	TGTGCCAGCAGCTCCGGGACAGTTTCCAATCAGCCCCAGCATTTT
TRBV2	-	TRBJ1-1	few	CASSMDTSKTEAFF	TGTGCCAGCAGTATGGACACCTCTAAGACTGAAGCTTTCTTT
TRBV20-1	TRBD1	TRBJ1-2	-	CSSTGGGYTF	TGCAGTTCCACAGGGGGCGGCTACACCTTC
TRBV12-3/TRBV12-4	-	TRBJ1-1	-	CASSRLGAEAFF	TGTGCCAGCAGCCGGTTAGGGGCTGAAGCTTTCTTT
TRBV27	TRBD1	TRBJ1-6	-	CATRPGQGNSPLHF	TGTGCCACCAGGCCGGGACAGGGGAACTCACCCCTCCACTTT
TRBV5-1	TRBD1	TRBJ2-3	-	CASSLREPGQGANTQYF	TGCGCCAGCAGCTTGCGGGAACCGGGACAGGGGGCAAATACGCAGTATTTT
TRBV24-1	TRBD2	TRBJ2-1	-	CATSDPSGTINNEQFF	TGTGCCACCAGTGACCCCAGCGGGACTATCAACAATGAGCAGTTCTTC
TRBV27	TRBD2	TRBJ2-2	-	CASRRRLAVTGELFF	TGTGCCAGCAGACGCAGACTAGCTGTAACCGGGGAGCTGTTTTTT
TRBV5-6	TRBD1	TRBJ1-5	-	CASSFDRGGQPQHF	TGTGCCAGCAGCTTTGACAGGGGTGGCCAGCCCCAGCATTTT
TRBV27	TRBD1	TRBJ2-7	once	CASSSKRAWDSSYEQYF	TGTGCCAGCAGTTCCAAACGTGCCTGGGACAGCTCCTACGAGCAGTACTTC
TRBV6-6	-	TRBJ1-4	-	CASRTVAEKLFF	TGTGCCAGCCGGACAGTCGCGGAAAAACTGTTTTTT
TRBV12-5	-	TRBJ2-7	few	CASGLGGKGYEQYF	TGTGCTAGTGGTTTGGGGGGTAAGGGGTACGAGCAGTACTTC
TRBV27	-	TRBJ1-4	-	CASRPLNPTNEKLFF	TGTGCCAGCAGGCCACTGAACCCAACTAATGAAAAACTGTTTTTT
TRBV7-8	TRBD1	TRBJ2-3	-	CASSYNRRGQGSTDTQYF	TGTGCCAGCAGTTACAACCGTAGAGGACAGGGAAGCACAGATACGCAGTATTTT
TRBV18	-	TRBJ2-1	-	CASSPPVGLADYNEQFF	TGTGCCAGCTCACCCCCCGTTGGATTAGCGGACTACAATGAGCAGTTCTTC
TRBV11-3	TRBD2	TRBJ2-1	-	CASSSLSGRGSNEQFF	TGTGCCAGCAGCTCCCTCAGCGGGAGGGGCTCCAATGAGCAGTTCTTC
TRBV9	TRBD1	TRBJ1-1	-	CASSVGTGGLNTEAFF	TGTGCCAGCAGCGTGGGGACAGGGGGGTTGAACACTGAAGCTTTCTTT
TRBV19	-	TRBJ2-3	once	CASSPRGRASTDTQYF	TGTGCCAGTAGCCCCCGAGGCAGGGCCAGCACAGATACGCAGTATTTT
TRBV6-5	-	TRBJ2-7	-	CASSYPDTPYEQYF	TGTGCCAGCAGTTACCCGGACACTCCCTACGAGCAGTACTTC
TRBV5-1	TRBD1	TRBJ1-2	-	CASSEGTGLDGYTF	TGCGCCAGCAGCGAAGGGACAGGGTTGGATGGCTACACCTTC
TRBV2	-	TRBJ2-6	-	CASSLQGPRGANVLTF	TGTGCCAGCAGTTTGCAGGGGCCACGCGGGGCCAACGTCCTGACTTTC
TRBV20-1	TRBD2	TRBJ2-1	-	CSASPSGSENEQFF	TGCAGTGCTAGTCCTAGCGGGAGCGAGAATGAGCAGTTCTTC
TRBV30	TRBD2	TRBJ2-3	-	CAWSPSGRISDTQYF	TGTGCCTGGAGTCCTAGCGGGAGGATTAGCGATACGCAGTATTTT
TRBV21-1	-	TRBJ2-7	-	CASSRVPDYECAEQYF	-
TRBV19	TRBD1	TRBJ2-5	-	CASSDRVGETQYF	TGTGCCAGTAGTGACAGGGTAGGGGAGACCCAGTACTTC
TRBV9	TRBD1	TRBJ1-2	-	CASSVTGSYGYTF	TGTGCCAGCAGCGTGACAGGGTCCTATGGCTACACCTTC
TRBV11-2	TRBD1	TRBJ1-1	-	CASSTGTGKMDTEAFF	TGTGCCAGCAGCACCGGGACAGGGAAGATGGACACTGAAGCTTTCTTT
TRBV20-1	TRBD2	TRBJ2-3	-	CSASLGPWLAGGANTDTQYF	TGCAGTGCTAGTCTTGGTCCGTGGCTAGCGGGAGGGGCCAACACAGATACGCAGTATTTT
TRBV7-6	-	TRBJ1-5	-	CASSPSMGPQPQHF	TGTGCCAGCAGTCCCTCGATGGGGCCTCAGCCCCAGCATTTT
TRBV5-4	-	TRBJ1-2	-	CASSLAGIGYGYTF	TGTGCCAGCAGCTTGGCAGGGATAGGCTATGGCTACACCTTC
TRBV19	TRBD2	TRBJ2-2	-	CASRSELAGVIGELFF	TGTGCCAGTAGGAGTGAACTAGCGGGAGTTATCGGGGAGCTGTTTTTT
TRBV7-2	-	TRBJ2-1	-	CASSLVNGQDNEQFF	TGTGCCAGCAGCTTAGTAAATGGTCAGGATAATGAGCAGTTCTTC
TRBV19	TRBD1	TRBJ1-1	-	CASLKTGGGHGTEAFF	TGTGCCAGTCTTAAGACAGGGGGCGGGCATGGCACTGAAGCTTTCTTT